This T cell receptor (beta chain) was identified in a study of blood T cell repertoires in COVID-19. Background on the study: Acute and convalescent COVID-19 samples came from the United States, Italy and Spain.

This CDR3 spans 11 amino acids. V lost 4 bases, J lost 8 bases, and 11 bases lay in between. Germline CDR1 DFQATT, CDR2 SNEGSKA (reference sequence). Original processing notes: Researchers report that nucleated cell counts were estimated from reference gene primer amplification. Here immunoSEQ multiplex PCR was the method, and the copy in TCRdb shows in-frame clones only, minus some. V and J calls and clone size are those listed in that table; D and trimming were worked out from the DNA. Altogether about 110,000 clones are present, 65% to 80% being singletons, with the ten largest covering about 4.3%.

The sequencing input was peripheral blood. This TCR was recovered from a man between 65 and 79 years old with acute or convalescent COVID-19. The gene calls are TRBV20-1 and TRBJ1-2, with no clear D. The CDR3 loop reads CSATSAGGYTF. The CDR3 DNA is TGCAGTGCTACCTCCGCGGGGGGCTACACCTTC.